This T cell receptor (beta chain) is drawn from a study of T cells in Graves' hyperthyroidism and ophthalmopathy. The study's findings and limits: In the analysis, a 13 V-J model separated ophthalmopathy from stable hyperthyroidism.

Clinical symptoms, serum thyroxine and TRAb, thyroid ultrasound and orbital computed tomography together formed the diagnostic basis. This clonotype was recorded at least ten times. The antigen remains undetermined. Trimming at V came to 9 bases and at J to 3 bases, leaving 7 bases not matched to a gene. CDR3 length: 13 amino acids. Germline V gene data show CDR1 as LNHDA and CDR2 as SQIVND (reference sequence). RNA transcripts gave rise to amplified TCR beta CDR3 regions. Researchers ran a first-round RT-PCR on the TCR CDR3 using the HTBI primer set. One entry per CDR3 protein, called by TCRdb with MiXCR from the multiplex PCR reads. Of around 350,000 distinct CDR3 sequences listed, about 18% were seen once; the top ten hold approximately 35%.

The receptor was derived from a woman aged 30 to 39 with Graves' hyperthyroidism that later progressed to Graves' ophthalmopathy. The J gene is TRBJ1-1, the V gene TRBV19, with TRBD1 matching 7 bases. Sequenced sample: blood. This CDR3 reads CASQTGLDTEAFF. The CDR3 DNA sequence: TGTGCCAGCCAGACAGGGTTGGACACTGAAGCTTTCTTT.